Listed here are 31 T cell receptor beta chains from one sample, sequenced in a study of cytomegalovirus exposure and HLA in healthy donors. The PCR made use of 60 Vbeta and 13 Jbeta primers. Sequencing used immunoSEQ multiplex PCR; TCRdb keeps in-frame clones, though not all of them. The top ten clones hold around 2.9% of a sample with roughly 190,000 clones, around 62% of them seen once. Sequencing was performed on PBMCs. The receptors stem from a middle-aged man in good health and CMV-seronegative.

This sequence joins TRBV7-9 and TRBJ2-3; 12 positions agree with TRBD2. Trimming took 3 bases from V and 2 from J; bases not matched to a gene: 6. Germline V gene lookup returns CDR1 SEHNR and CDR2 FQNEAQ (reference sequence). This CDR3 is built from 17 residues. The CDR3 coding sequence is TGTGCCAGCAGCTTCCTGACTAGCGGGGGCAACACAGATACGCAGTATTTT. As protein: CASSFLTSGGNTDTQYF.

For this clone: The germline gene is not matched at one end of the junction; a read error may be the cause. J is TRBJ2-6 and V is TRBV6-1; D remains ambiguous. CDR3 size: 16 residues. Germline assignment: CDR1 MNHNS and CDR2 SASEGT. In nucleotides, the CDR3 is TGTGCCAGCAGTGAATACGGCGGCTCTGGCGCCAACGTCCTGACTTTC. Translating it yields CASSEYGGSGANVLTF.

The rearrangement uses TRBV6-6 and TRBJ1-1; 9 bases line up with TRBD1. There are 14 residues in the CDR3. V shed 4 bases, J shed 1 base, and the junction held 1 base outside the gene matches. Germline CDR1 and CDR2: MNHNY and SVGAGI (reference sequence). The CDR3 sequence is CASSSQGANTEAFF. CDR3 DNA sequence: TGTGCCAGCAGTTCACAGGGGGCGAACACTGAAGCTTTCTTT.

V gene TRBV12-5 combines with J gene TRBJ2-3, with TRBD2 matching 8 bases. Trimming cost V 6 bases and J 4 bases; bases outside gene matches: 0. CDR3 length: 12 amino acids. CDR1 and CDR2 from the germline V gene are LGHNT and FRNRAP. The CDR3 DNA is TGTGCTAGTGGGGGACTAGCAGATACGCAGTATTTT. This sequence encodes CASGGLADTQYF.

This clone was counted only a few times. The gene calls are TRBV5-1 and TRBJ1-1, with D possibly matching TRBD1 (6 bases). Germline V gene sequence: CDR1 SGHRS, CDR2 YFSETQ. Between the trimmed V and J ends, which lost 4 bases and 2 bases, there was a span of 12 bases. This CDR3 spans 14 amino acids. This CDR3 reads CASSPQGSNTEAFF. The CDR3 nucleotides read TGCGCCAGCAGCCCCCAGGGGAGCAACACTGAAGCTTTCTTT.

The chain is built from TRBV11-2 and TRBJ2-2; the match to TRBD2 covers 8 bases. The CDR3 is 16 residues long. Germline trimming cut 5 bases from V and 2 bases from J; bases unmatched to any gene: 7. Germline CDR1 SGHAT, CDR2 FQNNGV. The CDR3 coding sequence is TGTGCCAGCAGCCCTATAGCGGGGTATAACACCGGGGAGCTGTTTTTT. Its protein is CASSPIAGYNTGELFF.

This chain links TRBV5-1 with TRBJ2-1; 9 nucleotides line up with TRBD2. Germline V lookup: CDR1 SGHRS, CDR2 YFSETQ. V trimming: 4 bases; J trimming: 7 bases; junction bases outside the gene matches: 12. The CDR3 is made up of 16 amino acids. CDR3 DNA: TGCGCCAGCAGCCCTGCTTCTAGCGGGGCGGGGAATGAGCAGTTCTTC. It specifies CASSPASSGAGNEQFF.

The chain uses TRBV11-2 and TRBJ2-7, with a weak D call TRBD1 (5 bases). Trimming took 5 bases from V and 3 from J, leaving 20 bases between them. The CDR3 length is 16 residues. Germline CDR1 SGHAT, CDR2 FQNNGV. CDR3 protein: CASSPTIGGQGYEQYF. The CDR3 DNA is TGTGCCAGCAGCCCGACGATCGGTGGGCAGGGCTACGAGCAGTACTTC.

In nucleotides, the CDR3 is TGTGCCAGCTCGAGGGGGCCCAGGGAGCTGTTTTTT. It is translated as CASSRGPRELFF. This chain connects TRBV11-3 to TRBJ2-2; 7 bases map to TRBD1. The J segment lost 9 bases and the V segment lost 8 bases, leaving 6 bases of the junction unmatched. Germline-derived CDR1 and CDR2 are SGHNT and YENEEA. This CDR3 contains 12 residues. Complete variable domain (other parts from reference TRBV11-3 and TRBJ2-2): EAGVVQSPRYKIIEKKQPVAFWCNPISGHNTLYWYLQNLGQGPELLIRYENEEAVDDSQLPKDRFSAERLKGVDSTLKIQPAELGDSAVYLCASSRGPRELFFGEGSRLTVL.

This clone has only one observation. The rearrangement joins TRBV30 to TRBJ2-7, with D perhaps TRBD1 (6 bases). Per the germline V gene, CDR1 is GTSNPN and CDR2 is SVGIG (reference sequence). V gave up 1 base and J gave up 3 bases, with 28 bases separating them. The CDR3 has 19 amino acids. CDR3 sequence: CAWSATGPDRTDRFYEQYF. DNA for the CDR3: TGTGCCTGGAGTGCCACTGGCCCTGACAGGACCGACAGGTTCTACGAGCAGTACTTC.

V gene TRBV2 combines with J gene TRBJ1-4; a possible D gene is TRBD1 (6 bases). Trimming took 3 bases from V and 2 from J, leaving 13 bases between them. The CDR3 runs to 16 residues. CDR1 and CDR2 from the germline V gene are SNHLY and FYNNEI. For the CDR3, the DNA is TGTGCCAGCAGTGAGGGGCAGGGGATCACTAATGAAAAACTGTTTTTT. Encoded protein: CASSEGQGITNEKLFF.

The J gene is TRBJ2-7, the V gene TRBV7-2; a possible D gene is TRBD2 (6 bases). This CDR3 is 14 amino acids long. Trimming took 5 bases from V and 9 from J, leaving 20 bases between them. Germline V gene lookup returns CDR1 SGHTA and CDR2 FQGNSA. CDR3 region: CASSDAGTLAGQYF. The CDR3 nucleotides are TGTGCCAGCAGCGACGCCGGGACTCTAGCCGGGCAGTACTTC.

In its sample, this clone was seen a few times. V gene TRBV5-4 combines with J gene TRBJ2-3; TRBD1 aligns across 9 bases. This CDR3 comprises 15 residues. CDR1 is SGHNT, CDR2 YYREEE, per germline (reference sequence). V trimming: 4 bases; J trimming: 3 bases; junction bases outside the gene matches: 6. The CDR3: CASSLGTGRTDTQYF. CDR3 in DNA: TGTGCCAGCAGCCTCGGGACAGGGAGGACAGATACGCAGTATTTT.

This clone has only a few counts. The gene calls are TRBV19 and TRBJ2-2; 9 bases align to TRBD2. Trimming at V came to 6 bases and at J to 1 base, leaving 3 bases not matched to a gene. The CDR3 spans 15 residues. The germline V gene encodes CDR1 LNHDA and CDR2 SQIVND (reference sequence). The DNA of the CDR3 is TGTGCCAGTAGAAAGACTAGCGGGAACACCGGGGAGCTGTTTTTT. This encodes CASRKTSGNTGELFF.

This sequence joins TRBV6-4 and TRBJ2-3; 9 bases match TRBD1. Germline loops: CDR1 MRHNA, CDR2 SNTAGT. V shed 5 bases and J 5 bases; nucleotides not matched to a gene: 5. The CDR3 extends over 14 amino acids. The CDR3 region has the DNA TGTGCCAGCAGTATCGGGACAGGGATAGATACGCAGTATTTT. Its protein is CASSIGTGIDTQYF.

The chain links TRBV19 to TRBJ1-3; 9 bases agree with TRBD1. The V gene end was trimmed by 7 bases and the J gene end by 0 bases; junction bases not matched to a gene: 7. Germline V gives CDR1 LNHDA, CDR2 SQIVND (reference sequence). The CDR3 has 16 residues. The DNA of the CDR3 is TGTGCCAGTAACCCCGGGACAGGGAGCTCTGGAAACACCATATATTTT. Amino acids: CASNPGTGSSGNTIYF.

The chain has TRBV14 and TRBJ2-2, with TRBD2 matching over 12 bases. CDR3 length equals 20 residues. Germline lookup yields CDR1 SGHDN and CDR2 FVKESK. The trim removed 1 base at V and 0 bases at J, leaving 9 bases unmatched. The DNA of the CDR3 is TGTGCCAGCAGCCAAGTCGGATGGACTAGCGGGAACCCGAACACCGGGGAGCTGTTTTTT. Translating it yields CASSQVGWTSGNPNTGELFF.

With regard to this clone: The same CDR3 is also encoded by other DNA sequences in this sample. The chain recombines TRBV28 with TRBJ2-2; D gene ambiguous. The germline CDR1 and CDR2 sequences are MDHEN and SYDVKM. V was shortened by 4 bases and J by 1 base, with 4 bases between the two germline ends. The CDR3 contains 13 residues. CDR3 nucleotides: TGTGCCAGCAGTTCCAGGAACACCGGGGAGCTGTTTTTT. Translating it yields CASSSRNTGELFF.

This sequence joins TRBV27 and TRBJ1-1; maybe TRBD1 (6 bases). With 8 bases removed from V and 4 bases from J, the gap between germline ends came to 17 bases. Germline CDR1 MNHEY, CDR2 SMNVEV (reference sequence). CDR3 length: 14 residues. The CDR3 DNA sequence: TGTGCCAGCGAGGGGAGGGGGGACGGCACTGAAGCTTTCTTT. Translated, it gives CASEGRGDGTEAFF.

The genes are TRBV18 and TRBJ2-7; D call uncertain. The germline V gene encodes CDR1 KGHSH and CDR2 LQKENI. The CDR3 runs to 14 residues. The V and J ends lost 1 base and 0 bases respectively, with 7 bases between them. The CDR3 is CASSPLADSYEQYF. As DNA, the CDR3 is TGTGCCAGCTCACCACTGGCAGACTCCTACGAGCAGTACTTC.

This clone was counted only a few times. This sequence joins TRBV2 and TRBJ2-2; 7 nucleotides match TRBD1. This CDR3 contains 15 residues. Germline lookup yields CDR1 SNHLY and CDR2 FYNNEI. V shed 7 bases, J shed 4 bases, and the junction held 9 bases outside the gene matches. The CDR3 loop is CASILGGRGTGELFF. Here the CDR3 DNA reads TGTGCCAGCATATTAGGGGGCCGTGGCACCGGGGAGCTGTTTTTT. Looking up the rest from reference TRBV2 and TRBJ2-2 gives the full variable domain: EPEVTQTPSHQVTQMGQEVILRCVPISNHLYFYWYRQILGQKVEFLVSFYNNEISEKSEIFDDQFSVERPDGSNFTLKIRSTKLEDSAMYFCASILGGRGTGELFFGEGSRLTVL.

This clone came up a few times. V gene TRBV10-3 combines with J gene TRBJ2-7; 11 nucleotides agree with TRBD2. V dropped 0 bases and J dropped 5; count of bases not matched to a gene: 6. The CDR3 runs to 16 residues. The germline V gene encodes CDR1 ENHRY and CDR2 SYGVKD. The CDR3 DNA reads TGTGCCATCAGTGAGTCCGTAACTAGCGGGAGTAACGAGCAGTACTTC. Its translation: CAISESVTSGSNEQYF.

This chain connects TRBV11-3 to TRBJ1-1; D unclear. There are 16 residues in the CDR3. The germline V and J ends were trimmed by 0 bases and 1 base, with 12 bases remaining between them. CDR1 SGHNT and CDR2 YENEEA come from the germline V gene. This CDR3 reads CASSLDRVVGNTEAFF. The CDR3 DNA follows: TGTGCCAGCAGCTTAGATCGGGTGGTGGGGAACACTGAAGCTTTCTTT.

This chain links TRBV5-1 with TRBJ1-5, with unresolved D. Germline lookup yields CDR1 SGHRS and CDR2 YFSETQ. Trimming cost V 4 bases and J 3 bases, with 11 bases left between them. The CDR3 spans 14 residues. CDR3 loop: CASSLGTDNQPQHF. As DNA, the CDR3 is TGCGCCAGCAGCCTGGGTACAGACAATCAGCCCCAGCATTTT.

The chain joins TRBV5-1 to TRBJ2-2; 13 bases fit TRBD2. The CDR3 totals 16 residues. V dropped 3 bases and J dropped 5; count of bases not matched to a gene: 4. Germline V gene lookup returns CDR1 SGHRS and CDR2 YFSETQ. CDR3 sequence: CASSSTSGRFTGELFF. In nucleotides, the CDR3 is TGCGCCAGCAGCTCGACTAGCGGGAGGTTTACCGGGGAGCTGTTTTTT.

This chain uses TRBV19 with TRBJ1-5, with a weak D call TRBD1 (5 bases). This CDR3 comprises 17 residues. Germline lookup yields CDR1 LNHDA and CDR2 SQIVND (reference sequence). V was cut by 4 bases and J by 6 bases, with 22 bases left in between. CDR3 DNA: TGTGCCAGTAGTACTGCTGAAGGGGCTTATGTCAGTCAGCCCCAGCATTTT. It yields the protein CASSTAEGAYVSQPQHF.

The chain recombines TRBV7-8 with TRBJ1-2, with 8 bases lining up with TRBD1. J was trimmed by 8 bases and V by 5 bases; bases with no gene match: 10. Germline loops: CDR1 SGHVS, CDR2 FQNEAQ. The CDR3 runs to 14 residues. The chain's CDR3 is CASSVRDRPSGYTF. The DNA for the CDR3 is TGTGCCAGCAGCGTCCGGGACAGGCCCAGCGGCTACACCTTC.

Only a few counts were recorded for this clone. The chain uses TRBV18 and TRBJ2-3, with D perhaps TRBD2 (5 bases). Germline V gene lookup returns CDR1 KGHSH and CDR2 LQKENI. Trimming took off 6 bases at V and 1 base at J, with 14 bases between the two ends. The CDR3 loop spans 15 amino acids. Written as DNA, the CDR3 is TGTGCCAGCTCGCATGACGGACTTCGCACAGATACGCAGTATTTT. The encoded protein is CASSHDGLRTDTQYF. The complete variable domain, with remaining parts taken from reference TRBV18 and TRBJ2-3, reads NAGVMQNPRHLVRRRGQEARLRCSPMKGHSHVYWYRQLPEEGLKFMVYLQKENIIDESGMPKERFSAEFPKEGPSILRIQQVVRGDSAAYFCASSHDGLRTDTQYFGPGTRLTVL.

The gene calls are TRBV27 and TRBJ1-6, with D uncertain. Germline CDR1 reads MNHEY; CDR2 reads SMNVEV (reference sequence). Trimming took off 0 bases at V and 11 bases at J, with 8 bases between the two ends. This CDR3 has 13 amino acids. The CDR3 region is CASSLSSGTPLHF. In nucleotides, the CDR3 is TGTGCCAGCAGTTTATCATCCGGGACACCCCTCCACTTT.

This clone was seen only a few times. This chain uses TRBV21-1 with TRBJ1-5; TRBD1, the table's D call, was not compared with the DNA. TRBV21-1 corresponds to a pseudogene. The CDR3 is 12 amino acids. The CDR3 region has the DNA TGTGCCGGGGGACAGGAAAATCAGCCCCAGCATTTT. Translating it yields CAGGQENQPQHF.

As for this clone: One junction end disagrees with the germline gene, perhaps due to a read error. The V call is TRBV5-5, the J call TRBJ1-1; D may be TRBD1 (5 bases). Germline loops: CDR1 SGHKS, CDR2 YYEKEE (reference sequence). The CDR3 loop spans 11 amino acids. The CDR3 region has the DNA TGTGCCAACAGCGGGACTACTGAAGCTTTCTTT. Its protein is CANSGTTEAFF. Combining the CDR3 with reference TRBV5-5 and TRBJ1-1 gives the whole variable domain DAGVTQSPTHLIKTRGQQVTLRCSPISGHKSVSWYQQVLGQGPQFIFQYYEKEERGRGNFPDRFSARQFPNYSSELNVNALLLGDSALYLCANSGTTEAFFGQGTRLTVV.